This entry lists 30 T cell receptor beta chains sequenced from one sample in a study of blood T cell repertoires in COVID-19. The protocol was immunoSEQ multiplex PCR, while the TCRdb copy is restricted to in-frame clones and leaves out a portion. This table has approximately 230,000 clones, about 90% appearing once. Source material: PBMCs or T cells enriched from blood (not recorded which). The source of these receptors is a woman between 18 and 30 years old who had recovered from COVID-19.

The chain uses TRBV5-4 and TRBJ1-2, with 8 bases matching TRBD1. V was pared by 4 bases and J by 2 bases, with 13 bases of the junction left unmatched. This CDR3 is 17 amino acids long. Germline CDR1 SGHNT, CDR2 YYREEE (reference sequence). The CDR3 is CASSPPPGQDHNYGYTF. CDR3 sequence (DNA): TGTGCCAGCAGCCCACCACCGGGACAGGACCACAACTATGGCTACACCTTC.

The chain is built from TRBV9 and TRBJ1-2, with TRBD1 as a possible D gene (5 bases). Germline CDR1 reads SGDLS; CDR2 reads YYNGEE. This CDR3 has 15 amino acids. Trimming left V 3 bases short and J 4 bases short, with 16 bases between. CDR3 region: CASSAGSSGSYGYTF. The DNA of the CDR3 is TGTGCCAGCAGCGCAGGAAGTTCAGGGTCCTATGGCTACACCTTC.

This clone came up a few times. The gene calls are TRBV2 and TRBJ1-2, with D hard to call. Germline V gene sequence: CDR1 SNHLY, CDR2 FYNNEI. Between the trimmed V and J ends, which lost 4 bases and 4 bases, there was a span of 7 bases. The CDR3 is made up of 12 amino acids. The CDR3 is CASSGGSYGYTF. The CDR3 nucleotides read TGTGCCAGCAGTGGAGGTAGCTATGGCTACACCTTC.

V and J are TRBV11-2 and TRBJ2-3; TRBD2 agrees at 7 bases. V shed 5 bases, J shed 5 bases, and the junction held 7 bases outside the gene matches. CDR1 is SGHAT and CDR2 is FQNNGV in the germline V gene. CDR3 length: 14 residues. The CDR3 protein is CASSPGVAGDTQYF. The CDR3 region has the DNA TGTGCCAGCAGCCCGGGAGTAGCGGGAGATACGCAGTATTTT.

This rearrangement joins TRBV18 to TRBJ1-6; 7 bases match TRBD1. V was clipped by 8 bases and J by 5 bases; unmatched bases: 18. This CDR3 has 18 amino acids. Germline CDR1 is KGHSH and CDR2 is LQKENI. Here the CDR3 DNA reads TGTGCCAGCACCGGGACAGCGAAATCCTCTACGAATAATTCACCCCTCCACTTT. Its protein is CASTGTAKSSTNNSPLHF.

The chain uses TRBV9 and TRBJ2-3; TRBD2 is a possible D gene (5 bases). V was pared by 4 bases and J by 0 bases, with 27 bases between. Germline V CDR1 and CDR2: SGDLS, YYNGEE. The CDR3 covers 20 residues. This chain's CDR3 is CASSPRWGSGPGTSTDTQYF. The DNA for the CDR3 is TGTGCCAGCAGCCCCAGGTGGGGTAGTGGCCCGGGAACTAGCACAGATACGCAGTATTTT.

The chain joins TRBV7-2 to TRBJ1-5, with unresolved D. This CDR3 contains 15 residues. V lost 1 base and J 0 bases, leaving 7 bases between the germline ends. Germline-derived CDR1 and CDR2 are SGHTA and FQGNSA. CDR3 coding DNA: TGTGCCAGCAGCTTAGTTGTCGGTAGCAATCAGCCCCAGCATTTT. It specifies CASSLVVGSNQPQHF.

This chain joins TRBV7-9 and TRBJ1-6; no clear D. The ends were cut back, 5 bases at V and 8 bases at J, with 22 bases in the middle. The CDR3 covers 17 residues. Germline V gene sequence: CDR1 SEHNR, CDR2 FQNEAQ (reference sequence). CDR3 loop: CASSGEWETRVDSPLHF. The CDR3 bases are TGTGCCAGCAGCGGTGAATGGGAGACAAGGGTCGATTCACCCCTCCACTTT.

The rearrangement joins TRBV5-1 to TRBJ2-4, with D possibly being TRBD1 (5 bases). The CDR3 consists of 15 residues. CDR1 is SGHRS and CDR2 is YFSETQ in the germline V gene. Trimming removed 0 bases from V and 8 bases from J, with 15 bases in between. CDR3 residues: CASSLEILGLHIQYF. The CDR3 bases are TGCGCCAGCAGCTTGGAGATTTTGGGGCTGCACATTCAGTACTTC.

V gene TRBV7-3 combines with J gene TRBJ1-4; D unresolved. V lost 3 bases and J lost 8, with 10 bases in between. The CDR3 sequence is 13 residues long. Per the germline V gene, CDR1 is SGHTA and CDR2 is FQGTGA. CDR3 nucleotide sequence: TGTGCCAGCAGCTTCCTCTCCGGGGAAAAACTGTTTTTT. Residues: CASSFLSGEKLFF.

V and J are TRBV2 and TRBJ1-2; the D gene is possibly TRBD1 (5 bases). Germline CDR1 reads SNHLY; CDR2 reads FYNNEI. The CDR3 loop spans 13 amino acids. Trimming shortened V by 4 bases and J by 4 bases, and 10 bases separated the two germline ends. The CDR3 here is CASSVGQTYGYTF. The CDR3 DNA reads as TGTGCCAGCAGTGTGGGGCAGACCTATGGCTACACCTTC.

The chain is built from TRBV7-9 and TRBJ2-3; TRBD2 matches 7 bases. V shed 5 bases and J 1 base; nucleotides not matched to a gene: 6. This CDR3 comprises 15 residues. Looked up from germline, CDR1 is SEHNR and CDR2 is FQNEAQ (reference sequence). CDR3 nucleotide sequence: TGTGCCAGCAGCCGTCATGCGGGGGGCACAGATACGCAGTATTTT. This translates into CASSRHAGGTDTQYF.

V and J are TRBV7-3 and TRBJ1-1, with unresolved D. Germline assignment: CDR1 SGHTA and CDR2 FQGTGA. The CDR3 contains 13 residues. The V and J ends lost 2 bases and 4 bases respectively, with 8 bases between them. CDR3: CASSLSPGTEAFF. CDR3 sequence (DNA): TGTGCCAGCAGCTTATCCCCCGGCACTGAAGCTTTCTTT.

This clone was recorded once. V gene TRBV7-2 combines with J gene TRBJ2-1, with TRBD2 matching over 11 bases. Per germline, CDR1 SGHTA and CDR2 FQGNSA. V was pared by 6 bases and J by 4 bases, with 5 bases of the junction left unmatched. This CDR3 spans 15 amino acids. The CDR3 is CASRNSGGDYNEQFF. CDR3 coding DNA: TGTGCCAGCAGAAATAGCGGGGGGGATTACAATGAGCAGTTCTTC. Full variable domain (missing parts from reference TRBV7-2 and TRBJ2-1): GAGVSQSPSNKVTEKGKDVELRCDPISGHTALYWYRQSLGQGLEFLIYFQGNSAPDKSGLPSDRFSAERTGGSVSTLTIQRTQQEDSAVYLCASRNSGGDYNEQFFGPGTRLTVL.

The chain joins TRBV21-1 to TRBJ2-7; the table gives TRBD2 as D, unverified against the DNA. TRBV21-1 is flagged as a pseudogene. The CDR3 has 14 residues. CDR3 in DNA: TGTGCCAGCAGCAGAGGAATTGGCTCCTACGAGCAGTACTTC. It translates to CASSRGIGSYEQYF.

V gene TRBV24-1 combines with J gene TRBJ2-1; TRBD1 is a possible D gene (6 bases). There are 16 residues in the CDR3. Germline CDR1 and CDR2: KGHDR and SFDVKD. Deletions cut 3 bases from V and 0 bases from J, with 11 bases between. The CDR3 region has the DNA TGTGCCACCAGTGATACGACAGGCTACTCCTACAATGAGCAGTTCTTC. Its protein is CATSDTTGYSYNEQFF.

DNA of the CDR3: TGTGCCAGCAGCCTCAGGGTAGATACGCAGTATTTT. Encoded protein: CASSLRVDTQYF. This chain joins TRBV7-9 and TRBJ2-3; D is perhaps TRBD1 (5 bases). The germline V gene encodes CDR1 SEHNR and CDR2 FQNEAQ (reference sequence). This CDR3 has 12 residues. Trimming took off 5 bases at V and 5 bases at J, with 8 bases between the two ends. Supplemented by reference TRBV7-9 and TRBJ2-3, the full variable domain reads DTGVSQNPRHKITKRGQNVTFRCDPISEHNRLYWYRQTLGQGPEFLTYFQNEAQLEKSRLLSDRFSAERPKGSFSTLEIQRTEQGDSAMYLCASSLRVDTQYFGPGTRLTVL.

The chain joins TRBV4-2 to TRBJ1-6, with 10 bases fitting TRBD1. V lost 1 base, J lost 5 bases, and 2 bases stayed unmatched. The CDR3 consists of 16 residues. CDR1 and CDR2 (germline): LGHNA, YNFKEQ. DNA of the CDR3: TGTGCCAGCAGCCAAGGTGGGACAGGGGATAATTCACCCCTCCACTTT. Translation gives CASSQGGTGDNSPLHF.

The gene calls are TRBV19 and TRBJ2-2; D might be TRBD1 (6 bases). The CDR3 spans 15 residues. Trimming took 6 bases from V and 3 from J, leaving 14 bases between them. Germline loops: CDR1 LNHDA, CDR2 SQIVND (reference sequence). DNA of the CDR3: TGTGCCAGTAGAAGAAGGGGACACGACACCGGGGAGCTGTTTTTT. Its protein is CASRRRGHDTGELFF.

V and J are TRBV9 and TRBJ2-6; D uncertain. V was trimmed by 0 bases and J by 0 bases, leaving 7 bases between them. The CDR3 runs 16 residues. Germline V gene lookup returns CDR1 SGDLS and CDR2 YYNGEE. CDR3 DNA: TGTGCCAGCAGCGTAGAGAGGTACTCTGGGGCCAACGTCCTGACTTTC. It encodes CASSVERYSGANVLTF.

The chain is built from TRBV5-1 and TRBJ2-2; 7 nucleotides agree with TRBD2. This CDR3 spans 15 amino acids. The germline V gene has CDR1 SGHRS and CDR2 YFSETQ. V was clipped by 0 bases and J by 5 bases; unmatched bases: 4. The CDR3 region is CASSLGPGGTGELFF. The CDR3 nucleotides are TGCGCCAGCAGCTTGGGGCCCGGGGGGACCGGGGAGCTGTTTTTT. Based on the CDR3 plus reference TRBV5-1 and TRBJ2-2, the full variable domain is KAGVTQTPRYLIKTRGQQVTLSCSPISGHRSVSWYQQTPGQGLQFLFEYFSETQRNKGNFPGRFSGRQFSNSRSEMNVSTLELGDSALYLCASSLGPGGTGELFFGEGSRLTVL.

The chain uses TRBV6-2 or TRBV6-3 and TRBJ2-2; tentative D call: TRBD1 (5 bases). In germline, CDR1 is MNHEY, CDR2 SVGEGT. CDR3 length: 15 amino acids. V was shortened by 4 bases and J by 7 bases, with 16 bases between the two germline ends. CDR3 coding DNA: TGTGCCAGCAGTTTCACACCTCTTCAGGGCGGGGAGCTGTTTTTT. Amino acid sequence: CASSFTPLQGGELFF.

This rearrangement joins TRBV6-2 or TRBV6-3 to TRBJ1-2; the match to TRBD1 covers 11 bases. The CDR3 runs 15 residues. Germline trimming cut 2 bases from V and 9 bases from J; bases unmatched to any gene: 8. CDR1 MNHEY and CDR2 SVGEGT come from the germline V gene. CDR3 protein: CASSYPPGTGGSYTF. CDR3 DNA: TGTGCCAGCAGTTACCCGCCCGGGACAGGGGGTAGCTACACCTTC.

The V gene is TRBV7-6, the J gene TRBJ1-3, with D possibly TRBD1 on 5 matching bases. From germline, CDR1 is SGHVS and CDR2 FNYEAQ. The V gene lost 1 base and the J gene lost 2 bases, with 15 bases spanning the gap. This CDR3 is 17 amino acids long. This CDR3 is CASSLEVAGRPGNTIYF. CDR3 nucleotide sequence: TGTGCCAGCAGCTTAGAAGTAGCAGGGAGGCCTGGAAACACCATATATTTT. The full variable domain, completed using reference TRBV7-6 and TRBJ1-3, is GAGVSQSPRYKVTKRGQDVALRCDPISGHVSLYWYRQALGQGPEFLTYFNYEAQQDKSGLPNDRFSAERPEGSISTLTIQRTEQRDSAMYRCASSLEVAGRPGNTIYFGEGSWLTVV.

Notes on this clone: Other DNA sequences of this sample code for an identical CDR3. The chain is built from TRBV3-1 (or the pseudogene TRBV3-2) and TRBJ2-7; D unclear. Trimming left V 2 bases short and J 3 bases short, with 5 bases between. This CDR3 is built from 12 residues. In germline, CDR1 is LGHDT, CDR2 YNNKEL (reference sequence). Written as DNA, the CDR3 is TGTGCCAGCAGCCAATCGCGCTACGAGCAGTACTTC. This gives the protein CASSQSRYEQYF.

V gene TRBV11-3 combines with J gene TRBJ1-1; 8 bases agree with TRBD1. Germline lookup yields CDR1 SGHNT and CDR2 YENEEA. This CDR3 comprises 16 residues. V lost 2 bases and J lost 3; bases outside the gene matches: 8. CDR3 region: CASSLPTGVRDTEAFF. In nucleotides, the CDR3 is TGTGCCAGCAGCTTACCGACAGGGGTTAGAGACACTGAAGCTTTCTTT.

The chain couples TRBV14 to TRBJ2-3; 7 bases agree with TRBD2. Germline loops: CDR1 SGHDN, CDR2 FVKESK. The V gene end was trimmed by 8 bases and the J gene end by 4 bases; junction bases not matched to a gene: 6. The CDR3 has 13 amino acids. CDR3 coding DNA: TGTGCCAGCCAGCGGGAAGGGTCAGATACGCAGTATTTT. Encoded protein: CASQREGSDTQYF.

The J gene is TRBJ1-2, the V gene TRBV19; tentatively, D is TRBD1 (6 bases). Between the trimmed V and J ends, which lost 0 bases and 8 bases, there was a span of 16 bases. This CDR3 has 15 residues. CDR1 and CDR2 from the germline V gene are LNHDA and SQIVND (reference sequence). CDR3: CASSIEPGEFAGYTF. As DNA, the CDR3 is TGTGCCAGTAGTATAGAGCCAGGGGAGTTCGCGGGCTACACCTTC.

This clone was recorded once. The rearrangement links TRBV18 to TRBJ1-2, with D possibly matching TRBD1 (5 bases). This CDR3 is 14 amino acids long. Germline values: CDR1 KGHSH, CDR2 LQKENI. V lost 3 bases and J lost 5, with 13 bases in between. CDR3 residues: CASSPEGREYGYTF. As DNA, the CDR3 is TGTGCCAGCTCACCGGAGGGACGGGAATATGGCTACACCTTC.

This clone has only one observation. The V gene is TRBV7-9, the J gene TRBJ2-1, with 11 nucleotides matching TRBD2. The germline gives CDR1 SEHNR, CDR2 FQNEAQ (reference sequence). The CDR3 consists of 20 residues. The ends lost 5 bases at V and 6 bases at J; junction bases unmatched: 21. The CDR3 bases are TGTGCCAGCAGCACCTACAGACTAGCGGGAAGTTACGACCCTCGCAATGAGCAGTTCTTC. Residues: CASSTYRLAGSYDPRNEQFF.